The T cell receptor (beta chain) under discussion was sequenced for a study of shared clonotypes between healthy human individuals. Study summary: Three plates each covered CD4 naive and memory; CD8 naive two, CD8 memory one.

Findings and caveats of the study: Naive CD4 clonotype sharing across several donors was around 5.5%. Estimated clonotype richness was generally higher in naive than memory subsets.

For this clone: Its matching antigen is unknown. Germline is not matched at one junction end, which may reflect a read error.

Naive CD8 cells comprised CD45RO-negative, CCR7-positively selected cells, excluding terminally differentiated effector memory CD45RA+ cells. TCRdb's table, derived via immunoSEQ multiplex PCR, lists solely in-frame clones and lacks some. The sample has about 2.2 million clones, around 95% seen once. Germline values: CDR1 LNHNV, CDR2 YYDKDF (reference sequence). CDR3 length: 14 amino acids. The sample taken for sequencing was naive CD8+ T cells from PBMCs. This TCR derives from a man between 18 and 35 years old in good health. Some clones in this sample may be carry-over from other donors' samples. The V gene is TRBV15, the J gene TRBJ2-2, with D possibly TRBD1 on 5 matching bases. The CDR3 bases are TGTGCCACCAGCAGAGGACAGAACTCCGGGGAGCTGTTTTTT. It specifies CATSRGQNSGELFF.